These T cell receptor beta chains were read from a single sample in a study of control samples from healthy donors and cancer patients. The protocol was immunoSEQ multiplex PCR, while the TCRdb copy is restricted to in-frame clones and leaves out a portion. The sample has fewer than 200,000 clones; approximately 86% are singletons. Material for sequencing was blood. These receptors originate from a woman aged 25-40 years in good health. The CDR3 runs from the conserved cysteine through the conserved F or W. Fields, in order: CDR3 protein, CDR3 DNA, V gene, J gene, D gene, clone size. D genes are given only for firm matches. For some rows the clone size is stated as once, few or many, or as a class when expanded; others skip it.

CASSYSSSWPYNEQFF	TGTGCCAGCAGTTACTCGAGTAGTTGGCCCTACAATGAGCAGTTCTTC	TRBV6-5	TRBJ2-1	NA	NA
CASYRDSSYNEQFF	TGCGCCAGTTACCGGGACAGCTCCTACAATGAGCAGTTCTTC	TRBV5-1	TRBJ2-1	TRBD1	NA
CASSPGTGRADTQYF	TGTGCCAGTAGTCCGGGGACAGGGAGGGCAGATACGCAGTATTTT	TRBV19	TRBJ2-3	TRBD1	once
CATSSNMNQPQHF	TGTGCCACCAGTTCAAATATGAATCAGCCCCAGCATTTT	TRBV24-1	TRBJ1-5	NA	NA
CASSVGFSGGTLVQETQYF	TGTGCCAGCAGCGTAGGATTCTCGGGGGGGACACTAGTTCAAGAGACCCAGTACTTC	TRBV9	TRBJ2-5	TRBD2	NA
CASSLNPDGNTIYF	TGTGCCAGCAGCTTAAACCCGGATGGAAACACCATATATTTT	TRBV7-6	TRBJ1-3	NA	NA
CASSLGLTDVGYTF	TGTGCCAGCAGCTTAGGACTAACAGATGTAGGCTACACCTTC	TRBV11-2	TRBJ1-2	NA	once
CAISEWEDWAPGANVLTF	TGTGCCATCAGTGAGTGGGAGGACTGGGCTCCGGGGGCCAACGTCCTGACTTTC	TRBV10-3	TRBJ2-6	NA	once
CASSYHRGSSYEQYF	TGTGCCAGCAGCTACCATCGGGGGAGCTCCTACGAGCAGTACTTC	TRBV28	TRBJ2-7	NA	NA
CASSPDSSGRATDTQYF	TGTGCCAGTAGTCCAGACTCTAGCGGGAGGGCCACAGATACGCAGTATTTT	TRBV19	TRBJ2-3	TRBD2	NA
CASSSEQGSGTEAFF	TGTGCCAGTAGTAGCGAACAGGGTTCTGGCACTGAAGCTTTCTTT	TRBV19	TRBJ1-1	NA	NA
CASRQTSGRVGRIDEQFF	TGTGCCAGCAGACAGACTAGCGGGAGAGTGGGGAGGATCGATGAGCAGTTCTTC	TRBV28	TRBJ2-1	TRBD2	NA
CAALRGNDYGYTF	TGTGCCGCCCTCAGGGGAAACGACTATGGCTACACCTTC	TRBV10-3	TRBJ1-2	NA	NA
CASSSATGNLPGELFF	TGTGCCAGCAGTTCAGCTACAGGAAATTTACCCGGGGAGCTGTTTTTT	TRBV7-6	TRBJ2-2	NA	NA
CSASSRGETEAFF	TGCAGTGCTAGTTCCAGGGGGGAGACTGAAGCTTTCTTT	TRBV20-1	TRBJ1-1	TRBD1	few
CASSRSTSGGGDTQYF	TGTGCCAGCAGCAGAAGCACTAGCGGGGGAGGAGATACGCAGTATTTT	TRBV21-1	TRBJ2-3	NA	few
CASSWGRSPGAGTDTQYF	TGTGCCAGCAGCTGGGGACGGTCCCCGGGGGCCGGCACAGATACGCAGTATTTT	TRBV7-8	TRBJ2-3	NA	NA
CASSPQMDHNEQFF	TGTGCCAGCAGTCCCCAAATGGATCACAATGAGCAGTTCTTC	TRBV27	TRBJ2-1	NA	few
CASSRRRAQETQYF	TGTGCCAGTAGTAGGAGGAGGGCCCAAGAGACCCAGTACTTC	TRBV19	TRBJ2-5	NA	NA
CASSQVWGNQPQHF	TGTGCCAGCAGCCAAGTGTGGGGCAATCAGCCCCAGCATTTT	TRBV3-1/TRBV3-2	TRBJ1-5	NA	NA